The next 23 T cell receptor beta chains were all read from a single sample in a study of blood T cells in healthy people across ages. The authors ran a second PCR of roughly 6 to 12 cycles using a sample-barcoded 5' primer and a J-beta primer mix. Via MiXCR, TCRdb re-called the 5' RACE reads, giving one row per CDR3 protein. This repertoire shows some 1 million distinct CDR3 sequences, 45% found once; its top ten account for under 20%. Sequences were obtained from blood. All receptors come from an older woman in good health.

Comments on this clonotype: This sequence may be a read error, since a much larger clone differs from it by one base. V usage is TRBV29-1 and J usage is TRBJ1-2, with D tentatively TRBD1 (6 bases). Germline CDR1 is SQVTM and CDR2 is ANQGSEA. The CDR3 is made up of 14 amino acids. This chain's CDR3 is CSASALRGVYDYTF. CDR3 coding DNA: TGCAGCGCCAGCGCCTTAAGGGGGGTCTATGACTACACCTTC. The variable domain in full, completed from reference TRBV29-1 and TRBJ1-2, reads SAVISQKPSRDICQRGTSLTIQCQVDSQVTMMFWYRQQPGQSLTLIATANQGSEATYESGFVIDKFPISRPNLTFSTLTVSNMSPEDSSIYLCSASALRGVYDYTFGSGTRLTVV.

This clonotype has at least ten counts. The CDR3 reads CASSAGGLARTDTQYF. CDR3 coding DNA: TGTGCCAGCAGTGCCGGGGGCTTAGCCCGCACAGATACGCAGTATTTT. J is TRBJ2-3 and V is TRBV25-1; D assignment may be TRBD1 or TRBD2 (6 bases each). This CDR3 is 16 amino acids long. The germline V and J ends were trimmed by 4 bases and 1 base, with 15 bases remaining between them. Germline CDR1 and CDR2: MGHDK and SYGVNS.

In this sample, this clonotype turned up a few times. The gene calls are TRBV9 and TRBJ2-5; 7 positions match TRBD2. The CDR3 is 15 amino acids. CDR1 and CDR2 (germline): SGDLS, YYNGEE. The trim removed 4 bases at V and 2 bases at J, leaving 8 bases unmatched. In DNA, the CDR3 is TGTGCCAGCAGCCCCTTTGGCGGGAGACAAGAGACCCAGTACTTC. Amino acids: CASSPFGGRQETQYF.

In this sample, this clonotype turned up many times. The chain is built from TRBV7-9 and TRBJ1-2, with D maybe TRBD1 (5 bases). The CDR3 sequence is 14 residues long. Germline-derived CDR1 and CDR2 are SEHNR and FQNEAQ (reference sequence). V was shortened by 5 bases and J by 0 bases, with 10 bases between the two germline ends. The DNA of the CDR3 is TGTGCCAGCAGCCTCGGGGGGTCTAACTATGGCTACACCTTC. Translating gives CASSLGGSNYGYTF.

The J gene is TRBJ2-5, the V gene TRBV7-9; tentative D call: TRBD1 (5 bases). Trimming took off 5 bases at V and 0 bases at J, with 16 bases between the two ends. Germline V CDR1 and CDR2: SEHNR, FQNEAQ (reference sequence). The CDR3 spans 16 residues. The CDR3 protein is CASSQTQAMYQETQYF. Here the CDR3 DNA reads TGTGCCAGCAGCCAAACACAGGCGATGTACCAAGAGACCCAGTACTTC.

The chain has TRBV30 and TRBJ2-5; D gene uncertain. With 3 bases removed from V and 4 bases from J, the gap between germline ends came to 18 bases. Germline V CDR1 and CDR2: GTSNPN, SVGIG (reference sequence). The CDR3 totals 15 residues. Written as DNA, the CDR3 is TGTGCCTGGAGGACTCTCCCCGGCAGGCGAGAGACCCAGTACTTC. It yields the protein CAWRTLPGRRETQYF.

This clonotype was observed a handful of times. CDR3 sequence reads: CASSLVRTAPYNEQFF. The CDR3 nucleotides read TGTGCCAGCAGCTTGGTCCGGACAGCCCCCTACAATGAGCAGTTCTTC. The chain couples TRBV5-4 to TRBJ2-1; D might be TRBD1 (6 bases). The CDR3 loop spans 16 amino acids. Trimming took 0 bases from V and 2 from J, leaving 12 bases between them. Germline V lookup: CDR1 SGHNT, CDR2 YYREEE (reference sequence).

This sequence joins TRBV29-1 and TRBJ2-1, with 11 bases identical to TRBD2. This CDR3 has 16 residues. The V gene end was trimmed by 7 bases and the J gene end by 0 bases; junction bases not matched to a gene: 8. Germline V gives CDR1 SQVTM, CDR2 ANQGSEA. The CDR3 DNA is TGCAGCGCTAGACTAGCGGGGTCAAGCTCCTACAATGAGCAGTTCTTC. Translated, it gives CSARLAGSSSYNEQFF.

The chain couples TRBV6-1 to TRBJ2-3; TRBD1 matches at 8 bases. CDR3 length equals 13 residues. With 8 bases clipped from V and 3 bases from J, the junction kept 4 bases outside the gene matches. Germline CDR1 and CDR2: MNHNS and SASEGT. The CDR3 DNA reads TGTGCCAGCCGGACAGGGTGTACAGATACGCAGTATTTT. It specifies CASRTGCTDTQYF.

This clonotype was picked up a small number of times. This chain joins TRBV29-1 and TRBJ2-1; a possible D gene is TRBD1 (6 bases). Looked up from germline, CDR1 is SQVTM and CDR2 is ANQGSEA. The CDR3 runs 14 residues. Trimming shortened V by 5 bases and J by 6 bases, and 17 bases separated the two germline ends. The DNA of the CDR3 is TGCAGCGTTCCCCGACAGGTTGGTCCCAATGAGCAGTTCTTC. It yields the protein CSVPRQVGPNEQFF.

The V and J genes are TRBV5-6 and TRBJ1-5; D possibly corresponds to TRBD1 (6 bases). The CDR3 has 15 residues. The V gene's germline CDR1 is SGHDT and CDR2 YYEEEE. Between the trimmed V and J ends, which lost 2 bases and 5 bases, there was a span of 14 bases. This chain's CDR3 is CASSLSRGTDQPQHF. In DNA form, the CDR3 reads TGTGCCAGCAGCTTAAGCAGGGGTACGGATCAGCCCCAGCATTTT.

This chain links TRBV20-1 with TRBJ2-1; 11 bases fit TRBD2. CDR3 length equals 14 residues. The V gene end was trimmed by 5 bases and the J gene end by 8 bases; junction bases not matched to a gene: 8. Germline V lookup: CDR1 DFQATT, CDR2 SNEGSKA (reference sequence). DNA of the CDR3: TGCAGTGCTGGAACTAGCGGGAGACTCTATGAGCAGTTCTTC. Protein: CSAGTSGRLYEQFF.

The chain carries TRBV2 and TRBJ2-1; D gene ambiguous. This CDR3 is built from 15 residues. Trimming removed 5 bases from V and 6 bases from J, with 17 bases in between. Germline V gene lookup returns CDR1 SNHLY and CDR2 FYNNEI. CDR3 nucleotide sequence: TGTGCCAGCAGTTCATCACCAGCCGGCGTCAATGAGCAGTTCTTC. This translates into CASSSSPAGVNEQFF. The whole variable domain, remainder taken from reference TRBV2 and TRBJ2-1, is EPEVTQTPSHQVTQMGQEVILRCVPISNHLYFYWYRQILGQKVEFLVSFYNNEISEKSEIFDDQFSVERPDGSNFTLKIRSTKLEDSAMYFCASSSSPAGVNEQFFGPGTRLTVL.

J is TRBJ1-2 and V is TRBV12-3 or TRBV12-4; D is possibly TRBD1 (5 bases). The V gene lost 5 bases and the J gene lost 7 bases, with 26 bases spanning the gap. There are 17 residues in the CDR3. The CDR3 sequence is CASSPRNGPGALSGYTF. The CDR3 DNA reads TGTGCCAGCAGTCCCCGGAACGGGCCCGGGGCGTTGAGTGGCTACACCTTC.

The chain combines TRBV6-1 with TRBJ1-5; no reliable D call. With 7 bases removed from V and 3 bases from J, the gap between germline ends came to 13 bases. Looked up from germline, CDR1 is MNHNS and CDR2 is SASEGT. This CDR3 has 14 amino acids. CDR3 region: CASTRRSNNQPQHF. Here the CDR3 DNA reads TGTGCCAGCACCCGTCGCAGCAACAATCAGCCCCAGCATTTT.

V is TRBV4-2 and J is TRBJ2-7, with 9 bases that match TRBD2. Trimming took 2 bases from V and 3 from J; bases not matched to a gene: 5. The CDR3 covers 15 residues. In germline, CDR1 is LGHNA, CDR2 YNFKEQ. For the CDR3, the DNA is TGTGCCAGCAGCCAAAGCGAGCGGGAGGTCTACGAGCAGTACTTC. Amino acids: CASSQSEREVYEQYF.

The rearrangement links TRBV9 to TRBJ2-7; 11 nucleotides line up with TRBD2. Germline assignment: CDR1 SGDLS and CDR2 YYNGEE. V shed 0 bases, J shed 7 bases, and the junction held 9 bases outside the gene matches. The CDR3 is made up of 16 amino acids. The DNA of the CDR3 is TGTGCCAGCAGCGTAGTTGCGACTAGCGGGATCCAGGAGCAGTACTTC. It is translated as CASSVVATSGIQEQYF.

This clonotype was counted a few times. In DNA, the CDR3 is TGTGCCAGCAGGCGACAGGGGGCGAGGTTAACAGATACGCAGTATTTT. It yields the protein CASRRQGARLTDTQYF. The rearrangement joins TRBV5-6 to TRBJ2-3, with 10 bases matching TRBD1. The CDR3 is 16 amino acids. The germline V gene has CDR1 SGHDT and CDR2 YYEEEE. The V gene end was trimmed by 5 bases and the J gene end by 3 bases; junction bases not matched to a gene: 9.

This sequence joins TRBV5-1 and TRBJ2-3, with a weak D call TRBD2 (6 bases). This CDR3 is built from 15 residues. V gave up 2 bases and J gave up 3 bases, with 13 bases separating them. Germline loops: CDR1 SGHRS, CDR2 YFSETQ. The CDR3 spells CASSLTGTLTDTQYF. CDR3 nucleotide sequence: TGCGCCAGCAGCTTAACCGGGACTCTAACAGATACGCAGTATTTT.

The sample holds many counts of this clonotype. The chain has TRBV12-3 or TRBV12-4 and TRBJ2-5; D perhaps matches TRBD1 (6 bases). The J call is in doubt because the DNA end fits TRBJ2-7 better. The CDR3 extends over 14 amino acids. The CDR3 DNA reads TGTGCCAGCAGTTTAAAACAGGGAATCAGCGAGCAGTACTTC. Amino acids: CASSLKQGISEQYF.

The chain carries TRBV7-2 and TRBJ2-7; the match to TRBD2 covers 9 bases. The CDR3 spans 16 residues. Germline loops: CDR1 SGHTA, CDR2 FQGNSA. V lost 1 base to trimming and J lost 5 bases; unmatched junction nucleotides: 9. The CDR3 DNA follows: TGTGCCAGCAGCTTAGAGAGGGGCGGGAGGGCCGACGAGCAGTACTTC. It yields the protein CASSLERGGRADEQYF. The entire variable domain, with the rest obtained from reference TRBV7-2 and TRBJ2-7, is as follows: GAGVSQSPSNKVTEKGKDVELRCDPISGHTALYWYRQSLGQGLEFLIYFQGNSAPDKSGLPSDRFSAERTGGSVSTLTIQRTQQEDSAVYLCASSLERGGRADEQYFGPGTRLTVT.

The rearrangement links TRBV5-5 to TRBJ2-5; the D is unclear. The CDR3 covers 14 residues. Trimming cost V 0 bases and J 1 base, with 7 bases left between them. The germline V gene has CDR1 SGHKS and CDR2 YYEKEE (reference sequence). CDR3 amino acids: CASSLDWGQETQYF. CDR3 nucleotides: TGTGCCAGCAGCTTGGACTGGGGCCAAGAGACCCAGTACTTC.

The CDR3 loop is CASSYSQYEQYF. The CDR3 nucleotides read TGTGCCAGCAGTTACTCCCAGTACGAGCAGTACTTC. The rearrangement joins TRBV6-6 to TRBJ2-7; no firm D call. Germline loops: CDR1 MNHNY, CDR2 SVGAGI (reference sequence). V lost 0 bases and J 4 bases, leaving 4 bases between the germline ends. This CDR3 is 12 amino acids long.